This T cell receptor beta chain was captured by sequencing in a study of blood T cell repertoires in COVID-19. Clones were read by immunoSEQ multiplex PCR, and TCRdb kept only the in-frame ones, dropping some. The sample holds about 130,000 clones, about 86% seen once. Trimming removed 3 bases from V and 4 bases from J, with 9 bases in between. This CDR3 is 13 amino acids long. Germline CDR1 and CDR2: MNHEY and SMNVEV (reference sequence). This chain links TRBV27 with TRBJ1-2; D gene unclear. This clonotype was sampled from a man aged 45-65 years who had recovered from COVID-19. Sequenced sample: PBMCs or T cells enriched from blood (not recorded which). CDR3 amino acids: CASSFGRLYGYTF. The CDR3 DNA reads as TGTGCCAGCAGTTTCGGCAGACTCTATGGCTACACCTTC.